The 14 T cell receptor beta chains listed next were all sequenced from one sample in a study of CD8 T cells in Susac syndrome. Random-hexamer reverse transcription was applied to about 0.45 to 1 ug RNA. TCRdb passed the immunoSEQ multiplex PCR reads through MiXCR, listing each CDR3 protein once. The sample comprises around 300,000 distinct CDR3 sequences, approximately 85% of which are singletons, and roughly 0.21% rests with the top ten. Material for sequencing was CD8+ T cells from PBMCs. The receptors derive from a human donor with multiple sclerosis.

The chain joins TRBV19 to TRBJ2-1, with 10 bases fitting TRBD1. The J segment lost 1 base and the V segment lost 4 bases, leaving 1 base of the junction unmatched. Per the germline V gene, CDR1 is LNHDA and CDR2 is SQIVND (reference sequence). There are 15 residues in the CDR3. CDR3 coding DNA: TGTGCCAGTAGTAAGGGACAGGGGTCCTACAATGAGCAGTTCTTC. Translated, it gives CASSKGQGSYNEQFF.

The chain is built from TRBV20-1 and TRBJ1-3; no firm D call. CDR3 length equals 16 residues. V gave up 0 bases and J gave up 1 base, with 13 bases separating them. Germline loops: CDR1 DFQATT, CDR2 SNEGSKA (reference sequence). The DNA for the CDR3 is TGCAGTGCTAGAGACAACTTACGGGTTTCTGGAAACACCATATATTTT. Amino acid sequence: CSARDNLRVSGNTIYF.

This clonotype was recorded once. CDR3 protein: CASSSRVGPSSSYNEQFF. The CDR3 DNA reads as TGTGCCAGCAGCTCCCGGGTTGGGCCCTCGAGCTCCTACAATGAGCAGTTCTTC. The chain employs TRBV5-4 and TRBJ2-1; the D is unclear. Per the germline V gene, CDR1 is SGHNT and CDR2 is YYREEE (reference sequence). V was clipped by 3 bases and J by 0 bases, with 19 bases between them. The CDR3 spans 18 residues.

The chain couples TRBV15 to TRBJ2-3, with 8 bases aligning to TRBD1. This CDR3 spans 16 amino acids. J was trimmed by 1 base and V by 5 bases; bases with no gene match: 8. CDR1 and CDR2 from the germline V gene are LNHNV and YYDKDF (reference sequence). The CDR3 loop is CATSPTGDSRTDTQYF. The CDR3 DNA reads TGTGCCACCAGCCCGACAGGGGACAGCCGCACAGATACGCAGTATTTT.

This chain connects TRBV6-2 or TRBV6-3 to TRBJ2-1, with a weak D call TRBD2 (6 bases). Germline V gene data show CDR1 as MNHEY and CDR2 as SVGEGT. V shed 11 bases and J shed 2 bases, with 34 bases lying between them. CDR3 length: 20 residues. The CDR3, as DNA: TGTGCCCAGGCCGCGCGGGGTGGGGGAGGCCGACCAAAAGCCTACAATGAGCAGTTCTTC. It specifies CAQAARGGGGRPKAYNEQFF.

This chain links TRBV28 with TRBJ2-7; 8 positions match TRBD2. The V gene's germline CDR1 is MDHEN and CDR2 SYDVKM. The V and J ends lost 3 bases and 1 base, in that order; junction bases with no gene match: 5. CDR3 length: 15 residues. CDR3 sequence: CASSFPPGGSYEQYF. The CDR3 DNA reads TGTGCCAGCAGTTTTCCCCCGGGAGGGTCCTACGAGCAGTACTTC.

DNA for the CDR3: TGCGCCAGCAGCCGGACTGAAGTGAGCACAGATACGCAGTATTTT. This translates into CASSRTEVSTDTQYF. The V gene is TRBV4-1, the J gene TRBJ2-3, with D maybe TRBD2 (5 bases). Deletions cut 4 bases from V and 0 bases from J, with 11 bases between. The CDR3 consists of 15 residues. CDR1 and CDR2 from the germline V gene are MGHRA and YSYEKL.

This clonotype was detected once. The genes are TRBV2 and TRBJ2-3; D is perhaps TRBD1 or TRBD2 (6 bases each). Trimming cost V 8 bases and J 3 bases, with 15 bases left between them. This CDR3 is built from 14 residues. From germline, CDR1 is SNHLY and CDR2 FYNNEI. The CDR3 nucleotides are TGTGCCAGCCTGGTGAGGGGGAGGACAGATACGCAGTATTTT. Translation: CASLVRGRTDTQYF.

The table lists this clonotype with a few counts. The genes are TRBV6-1 and TRBJ2-1, with 9 bases that match TRBD2. This CDR3 is 11 amino acids long. V lost 10 bases, J lost 13 bases, and 8 bases stayed unmatched. Per the germline V gene, CDR1 is MNHNS and CDR2 is SASEGT. The CDR3 DNA is TGTGCCATCGAACTAGCGGGTGAACAGTTCTTC. This encodes CAIELAGEQFF.

The genes are TRBV5-4 and TRBJ2-2, with D perhaps TRBD1 (6 bases). V was pared by 4 bases and J by 3 bases, with 16 bases between. The germline gives CDR1 SGHNT, CDR2 YYREEE (reference sequence). CDR3 length: 16 residues. This chain's CDR3 is CASSSRDKSDTGELFF. The CDR3 DNA is TGTGCCAGCAGCAGCCGGGACAAGAGTGACACCGGGGAGCTGTTTTTT.

This chain uses TRBV27 with TRBJ2-1; tentatively, D is TRBD2 (5 bases). Germline assignment: CDR1 MNHEY and CDR2 SMNVEV (reference sequence). The CDR3 loop spans 17 amino acids. V was clipped by 3 bases and J by 0 bases, with 15 bases between them. The CDR3 nucleotides read TGTGCCAGCAGTTTTGGTCCGGGAACTGCCTCCTACAATGAGCAGTTCTTC. Its protein product is CASSFGPGTASYNEQFF.

The chain uses TRBV19 and TRBJ2-3; D is ambiguous. There are 14 residues in the CDR3. The V gene lost 5 bases and the J gene lost 0 bases, with 9 bases spanning the gap. Germline V lookup: CDR1 LNHDA, CDR2 SQIVND (reference sequence). CDR3 nucleotide sequence: TGTGCCAGTAGTTCGCGAGGAAGCACAGATACGCAGTATTTT. It is translated as CASSSRGSTDTQYF.

J is TRBJ2-1 and V is TRBV27, with D possibly TRBD1 on 6 matching bases. The CDR3 length is 14 residues. Germline V gives CDR1 MNHEY, CDR2 SMNVEV (reference sequence). V gave up 8 bases and J gave up 0 bases, with 11 bases separating them. The CDR3 DNA reads TGTGCCAGCTGGGACATCAGCTCCTACAATGAGCAGTTCTTC. This sequence encodes CASWDISSYNEQFF.

V gene TRBV20-1 combines with J gene TRBJ2-3; D call uncertain. Germline values: CDR1 DFQATT, CDR2 SNEGSKA (reference sequence). CDR3 length equals 16 residues. V gave up 3 bases and J gave up 0 bases, with 16 bases separating them. Here the CDR3 reads CSASMILESSTDTQYF. CDR3 nucleotide sequence: TGCAGTGCTAGCATGATTCTTGAATCTAGCACAGATACGCAGTATTTT.